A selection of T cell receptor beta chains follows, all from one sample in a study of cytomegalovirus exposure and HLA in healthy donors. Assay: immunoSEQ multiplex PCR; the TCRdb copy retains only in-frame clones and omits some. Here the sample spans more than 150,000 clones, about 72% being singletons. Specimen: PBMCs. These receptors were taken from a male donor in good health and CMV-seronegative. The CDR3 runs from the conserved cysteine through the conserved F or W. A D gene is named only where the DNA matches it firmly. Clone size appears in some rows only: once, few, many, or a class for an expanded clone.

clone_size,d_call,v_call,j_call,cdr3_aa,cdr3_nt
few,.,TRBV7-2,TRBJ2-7,CASSLTFPGLSYEQYF,TGTGCCAGCAGCTTAACGTTCCCAGGTTTGTCCTACGAGCAGTACTTC
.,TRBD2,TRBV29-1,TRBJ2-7,CSVAGLAGTYEQYF,TGCAGCGTGGCCGGACTAGCGGGGACCTACGAGCAGTACTTC
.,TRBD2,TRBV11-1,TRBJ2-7,CASSAGLAGGPPYEQYF,TGTGCCAGCAGCGCCGGACTAGCGGGAGGCCCTCCCTACGAGCAGTACTTC
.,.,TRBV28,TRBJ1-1,CASIAGQNTEAFF,TGTGCCAGCATCGCAGGACAAAACACTGAAGCTTTCTTT
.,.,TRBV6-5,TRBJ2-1,CASSYPKGEVNNEQFF,TGTGCCAGCAGTTACCCCAAGGGGGAAGTAAACAATGAGCAGTTCTTC
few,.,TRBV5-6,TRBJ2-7,CASSQRSYEQYF,TGTGCCAGCAGCCAACGGTCCTACGAGCAGTACTTC
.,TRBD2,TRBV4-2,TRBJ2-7,CASSPGTSGVASYEQYF,TGTGCCAGCAGCCCCGGGACTAGCGGGGTAGCGTCCTACGAGCAGTACTTC
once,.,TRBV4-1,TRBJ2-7,CASSQGDSLNRPYEQYF,TGCGCCAGCAGCCAAGGGGACTCCCTGAATCGGCCCTACGAGCAGTACTTC
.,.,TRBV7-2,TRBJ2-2,CASSLGGLANTGELFF,TGTGCCAGCAGCTTAGGAGGGTTGGCGAACACCGGGGAGCTGTTTTTT
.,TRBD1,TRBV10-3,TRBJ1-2,CAISEAGQGAGYGYTF,TGTGCCATCAGTGAGGCGGGACAGGGGGCAGGCTATGGCTACACCTTC
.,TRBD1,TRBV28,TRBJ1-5,CASSLRDRAYQPQHF,TGTGCCAGCAGTTTAAGGGACAGGGCGTATCAGCCCCAGCATTTT
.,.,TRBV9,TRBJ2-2,CASSVKITGELFF,TGTGCCAGCAGCGTCAAAATCACCGGGGAGCTGTTTTTT
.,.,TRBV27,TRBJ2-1,CASSPPGSGPYNEQFF,TGTGCCAGCAGTCCCCCGGGTAGCGGCCCTTACAATGAGCAGTTCTTC
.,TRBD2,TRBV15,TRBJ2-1,CATSRRLAGNNEQFF,TGTGCCACCAGCAGACGACTAGCGGGAAACAATGAGCAGTTCTTC
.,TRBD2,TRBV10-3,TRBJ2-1,CASAGTSVDEQFF,TGTGCCAGCGCCGGGACTAGCGTCGATGAGCAGTTCTTC
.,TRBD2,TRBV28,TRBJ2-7,CASSSPTSGRTSSYEQYF,TGTGCCAGCAGTTCCCCGACTAGCGGGAGAACAAGCTCCTACGAGCAGTACTTC
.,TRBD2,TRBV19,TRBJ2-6,CASSISLAGSSGANVLTF,TGTGCCAGTAGTATATCTCTAGCGGGAAGCTCTGGGGCCAACGTCCTGACTTTC
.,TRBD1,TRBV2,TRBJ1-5,CASRRGGQFNQPQHF,TGTGCCAGCAGGAGAGGGGGACAGTTCAATCAGCCCCAGCATTTT
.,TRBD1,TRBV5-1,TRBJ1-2,CASRIEGGGDGYTF,TGCGCCAGCAGAATCGAAGGGGGCGGTGATGGCTACACCTTC
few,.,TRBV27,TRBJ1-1,CASSFQGGEAFF,TGTGCCAGCAGTTTTCAGGGCGGAGAAGCTTTCTTT
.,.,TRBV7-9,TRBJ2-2,CASSSIQGIANTGELFF,TGTGCCAGCAGCTCCATCCAGGGTATTGCGAACACCGGGGAGCTGTTTTTT
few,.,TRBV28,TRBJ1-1,CASSSGTTPRDAFF,TGTGCCAGCAGCTCCGGGACAACCCCTAGGGACGCTTTCTTT
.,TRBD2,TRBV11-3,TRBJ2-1,CASSPRGSENEQFF,TGTGCCAGCAGCCCACGCGGGAGTGAAAATGAGCAGTTCTTC
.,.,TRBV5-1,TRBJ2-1,CASSFRDEQFF,TGCGCCAGCAGCTTCCGAGATGAGCAGTTCTTC
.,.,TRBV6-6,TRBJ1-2,CASSLPRGGNGYTF,TGTGCCAGCAGCCTACCGAGGGGGGGGAATGGCTACACCTTC
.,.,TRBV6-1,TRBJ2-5,CASSENAWASETQYF,TGTGCCAGCAGTGAAAATGCATGGGCATCTGAGACCCAGTACTTC
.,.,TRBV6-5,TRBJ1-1,CASSYSRGGIPEAFF,TGTGCCAGCAGTTACTCCAGGGGAGGGATCCCTGAAGCTTTCTTT
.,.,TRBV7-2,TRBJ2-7,CASSPSHHNSEQYF,TGTGCCAGCAGCCCCTCTCACCATAACTCCGAGCAGTACTTC
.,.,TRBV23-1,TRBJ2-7,CASSQWDIRPGEQYF,TGCGCCAGCAGTCAATGGGACATACGACCGGGTGAGCAGTACTTC
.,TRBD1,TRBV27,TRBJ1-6,CASSNRGSSYNSPLHF,TGTGCCAGCAGCAACAGGGGGAGCTCCTATAATTCACCCCTCCACTTT
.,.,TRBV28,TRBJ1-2,CAIRGAWGYTF,TGTGCCATCCGTGGGGCCTGGGGCTACACCTTC
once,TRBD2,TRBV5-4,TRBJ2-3,CASSLALAGNTDTQYF,TGTGCCAGCAGCTTGGCCCTAGCGGGGAACACAGATACGCAGTATTTT
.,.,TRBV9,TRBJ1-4,CASSAGYTQANEKLFF,TGTGCCAGCAGCGCAGGATACACTCAGGCTAATGAAAAACTGTTTTTT
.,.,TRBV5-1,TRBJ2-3,CASGRIPTDTQYF,TGCGCCAGCGGGCGAATCCCCACAGATACGCAGTATTTT
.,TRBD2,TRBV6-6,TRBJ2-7,CASSYPTSGRDNEQYF,TGTGCCAGCAGTTATCCTACTAGCGGGAGGGACAACGAGCAGTACTTC
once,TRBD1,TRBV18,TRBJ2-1,CASSPRDRGSNEQFF,TGTGCCAGCTCACCAAGGGACAGGGGAAGTAATGAGCAGTTCTTC
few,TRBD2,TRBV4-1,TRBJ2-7,CASSHRTSGSKDEQYF,TGCGCCAGCAGCCATCGGACTAGCGGGAGTAAGGACGAGCAGTACTTC
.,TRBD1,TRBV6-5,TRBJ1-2,CASRGHTGGGYTF,TGTGCCAGCAGGGGCCATACAGGGGGCGGCTACACCTTC
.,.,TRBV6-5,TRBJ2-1,CASGDIPYNEQFF,TGTGCCAGCGGGGACATCCCCTACAATGAGCAGTTCTTC
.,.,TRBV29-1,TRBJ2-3,CSVNVFRTDTQYF,TGCAGCGTTAATGTCTTTCGCACAGATACGCAGTATTTT
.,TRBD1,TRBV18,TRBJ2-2,CASSPTRTGTGELFF,TGTGCCAGCTCACCGACACGGACAGGGACCGGGGAGCTGTTTTTT
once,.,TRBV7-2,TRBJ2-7,CASSPRERGTSYEQYF,TGTGCCAGCAGCCCCCGGGAGAGGGGCACCTCCTACGAGCAGTACTTC
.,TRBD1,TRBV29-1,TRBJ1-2,CSVAHGQGYGYTF,TGCAGCGTTGCACACGGACAGGGTTATGGCTACACCTTC
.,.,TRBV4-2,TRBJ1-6,CASSPFEQDGSPLHF,TGTGCCAGCAGCCCGTTTGAACAGGACGGTTCACCCCTCCACTTT
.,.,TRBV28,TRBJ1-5,CASRPNLGGNQPQHF,TGTGCCAGCAGGCCGAATCTAGGAGGCAATCAGCCCCAGCATTTT
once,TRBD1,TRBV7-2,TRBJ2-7,CASSIRQGSSYEQYF,TGTGCCAGCAGCATTCGACAGGGAAGCTCCTACGAGCAGTACTTC
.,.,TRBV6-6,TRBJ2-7,CASRPRPSGSFHEQYF,TGTGCCAGCAGGCCCCGCCCTTCCGGGAGCTTCCACGAGCAGTACTTC
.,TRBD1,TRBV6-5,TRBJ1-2,CASSYSKQGARTF,TGTGCCAGCAGTTACTCGAAACAGGGGGCGAGAACCTTC
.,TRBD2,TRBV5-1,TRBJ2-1,CASSFRRGGSVDSSYNEQFF,TGCGCCAGCAGCTTCAGGAGGGGCGGGAGCGTTGACAGCTCCTACAATGAGCAGTTCTTC
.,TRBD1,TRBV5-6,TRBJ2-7,CASSWDRGAYEQYF,TGTGCCAGCAGCTGGGACAGGGGAGCCTACGAGCAGTACTTC